These T cell receptor beta chains were read from a single sample in a study of post-analysis software for immune sequencing data. TCRdb itself ran the PCR reads through MiXCR, one entry per CDR3 protein. The sample consists of more than 450,000 distinct CDR3 sequences, around 44% of them appearing once. The sample was blood. The receptors stem from a girl between 10 and 17 years old with multiple sclerosis. Each CDR3 is given without its conserved first and last residue. The order of the fields is J gene, V gene, clone size, CDR3 protein. A row's size may be missing; if present it is once, few, many or a size class.

J gene: TRBJ2-7; V gene: TRBV4-1; clone size: -; CDR3 protein: ASSQEGQRGSYEQY
J gene: TRBJ2-4; V gene: TRBV5-1; clone size: -; CDR3 protein: ASSSQGGGKNIQY
J gene: TRBJ2-7; V gene: TRBV18; clone size: few; CDR3 protein: ASSPDRRYEQY
J gene: TRBJ2-1; V gene: TRBV7-2; clone size: few; CDR3 protein: ASSLWTSRDEQF
J gene: TRBJ2-1; V gene: TRBV11-2; clone size: -; CDR3 protein: ASSSLDLSSYNEQF
J gene: TRBJ2-5; V gene: TRBV20-1; clone size: few; CDR3 protein: SARTQLETQY
J gene: TRBJ2-7; V gene: TRBV12-3/TRBV12-4; clone size: -; CDR3 protein: ASSLVRGDEQY
J gene: TRBJ2-4; V gene: TRBV7-8; clone size: -; CDR3 protein: ASSLSGGLAKNIQY
J gene: TRBJ1-2; V gene: TRBV30; clone size: -; CDR3 protein: AWRPPDGYT
J gene: TRBJ2-5; V gene: TRBV6-5; clone size: few; CDR3 protein: ASSSTGLAGAGETQY
J gene: TRBJ1-2; V gene: TRBV12-3/TRBV12-4; clone size: -; CDR3 protein: ASSLAPTRVDYGYT
J gene: TRBJ2-7; V gene: TRBV5-1; clone size: -; CDR3 protein: ASSQRVATYEQY
J gene: TRBJ2-3; V gene: TRBV7-2; clone size: few; CDR3 protein: ASSPGGPLSDTQY
J gene: TRBJ2-1; V gene: TRBV5-1; clone size: few; CDR3 protein: ASTWGGADEQF
J gene: TRBJ1-1; V gene: TRBV20-1; clone size: few; CDR3 protein: SAPRADTEAF
J gene: -; V gene: TRBV5-6; clone size: once; CDR3 protein: ASGGNQETQY
J gene: TRBJ1-6; V gene: TRBV11-2; clone size: -; CDR3 protein: ASSQGPSLGFTPLH
J gene: TRBJ1-6; V gene: TRBV6-5; clone size: -; CDR3 protein: ASSNQGGSFH
J gene: TRBJ2-1; V gene: TRBV7-9; clone size: -; CDR3 protein: ASSHRDFSYNEQF
J gene: TRBJ2-1; V gene: TRBV29-1; clone size: -; CDR3 protein: SVVTRGEQF
J gene: TRBJ1-2; V gene: TRBV7-2; clone size: -; CDR3 protein: ASSLAHGQHGYGYT
J gene: TRBJ2-7; V gene: TRBV20-1; clone size: -; CDR3 protein: SARGTADPYEQY
J gene: TRBJ1-5; V gene: TRBV2; clone size: few; CDR3 protein: ASSPRTGPNQPQH
J gene: TRBJ1-2; V gene: TRBV5-5; clone size: -; CDR3 protein: ASSNLGESNYGYT
J gene: TRBJ2-1; V gene: TRBV7-9; clone size: -; CDR3 protein: ASSPRGGRGNNEQF
J gene: TRBJ2-7; V gene: TRBV20-1; clone size: -; CDR3 protein: SASLGQGSYEQY
J gene: TRBJ2-6; V gene: TRBV10-3; clone size: -; CDR3 protein: AIKGRDNSYSGANVLT
J gene: TRBJ1-2; V gene: TRBV20-1; clone size: -; CDR3 protein: SAKQEGGYGYT
J gene: TRBJ2-4; V gene: TRBV5-1; clone size: once; CDR3 protein: ASSSGTSGNERY